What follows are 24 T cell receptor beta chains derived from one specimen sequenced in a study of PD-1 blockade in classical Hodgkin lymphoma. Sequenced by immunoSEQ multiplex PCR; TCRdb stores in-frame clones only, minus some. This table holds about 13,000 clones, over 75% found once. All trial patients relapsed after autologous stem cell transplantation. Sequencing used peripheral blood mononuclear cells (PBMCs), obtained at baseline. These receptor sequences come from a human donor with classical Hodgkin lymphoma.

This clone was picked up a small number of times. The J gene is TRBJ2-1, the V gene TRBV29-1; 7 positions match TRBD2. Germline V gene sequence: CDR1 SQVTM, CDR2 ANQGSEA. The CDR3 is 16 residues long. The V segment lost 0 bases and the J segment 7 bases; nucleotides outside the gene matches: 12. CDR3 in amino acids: CSVEDFLYTSDNEQFF. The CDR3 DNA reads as TGCAGCGTTGAAGACTTCCTTTATACTAGCGATAATGAGCAGTTCTTC.

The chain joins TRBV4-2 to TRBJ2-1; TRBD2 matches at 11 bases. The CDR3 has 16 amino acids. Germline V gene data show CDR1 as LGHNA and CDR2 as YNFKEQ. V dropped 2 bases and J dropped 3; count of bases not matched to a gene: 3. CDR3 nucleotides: TGTGCCAGCAGCCAAACCGGGACTAGCGGCTACAATGAGCAGTTCTTC. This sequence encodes CASSQTGTSGYNEQFF.

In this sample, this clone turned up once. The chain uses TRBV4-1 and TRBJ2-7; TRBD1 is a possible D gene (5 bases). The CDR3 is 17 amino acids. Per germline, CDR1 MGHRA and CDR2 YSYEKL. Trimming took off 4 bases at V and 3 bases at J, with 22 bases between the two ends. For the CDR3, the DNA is TGCGCCAGCAGCCCCCTATTCAGCCTGAAGGGGCACTACGAGCAGTACTTC. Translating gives CASSPLFSLKGHYEQYF.

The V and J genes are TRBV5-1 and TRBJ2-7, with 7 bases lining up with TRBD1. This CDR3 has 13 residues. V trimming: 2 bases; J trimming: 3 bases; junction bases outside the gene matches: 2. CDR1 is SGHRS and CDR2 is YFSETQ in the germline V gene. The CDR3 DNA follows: TGCGCCAGCAGCTTACAGGGGTACTACGAGCAGTACTTC. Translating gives CASSLQGYYEQYF.

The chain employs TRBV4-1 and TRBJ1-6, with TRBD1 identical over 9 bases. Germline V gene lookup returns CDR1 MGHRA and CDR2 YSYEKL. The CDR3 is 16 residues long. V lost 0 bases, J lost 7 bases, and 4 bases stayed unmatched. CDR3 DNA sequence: TGCGCCAGCAGCCAAGAACGGGGACAGGGAAATTCACCCCTCCACTTT. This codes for CASSQERGQGNSPLHF.

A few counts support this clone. The CDR3 bases are TGCGCCAGCAGCCAATATACATCTAGCGGAGCTAGCACAGATACGCAGTATTTT. Amino acids: CASSQYTSSGASTDTQYF. The V gene is TRBV4-3, the J gene TRBJ2-3; 7 bases fit TRBD2. The J segment lost 0 bases and the V segment lost 2 bases, leaving 11 bases of the junction unmatched. The CDR3 spans 18 residues. Germline V gene lookup returns CDR1 LGHNA and CDR2 YSLEER.

The CDR3 DNA reads TGTGCCAGCAGCCCGGGACATAGGGACACTGAAGCTTTCTTT. Amino acids: CASSPGHRDTEAFF. The chain is built from TRBV7-8 and TRBJ1-1; possible D gene TRBD1, 6 bases. This CDR3 contains 14 residues. The V end was cut by 5 bases, the J end by 3 bases, with 13 bases between. The germline V gene has CDR1 SGHVS and CDR2 FQNEAQ.

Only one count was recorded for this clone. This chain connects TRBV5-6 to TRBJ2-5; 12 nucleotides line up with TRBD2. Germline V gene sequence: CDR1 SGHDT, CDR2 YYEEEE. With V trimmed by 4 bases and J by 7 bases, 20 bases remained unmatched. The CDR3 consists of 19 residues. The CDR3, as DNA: TGTGCCAGCAGCCCCTTAGACTTTCTAGCGGGGGGGCCCCGGGGGACCCAGTACTTC. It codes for CASSPLDFLAGGPRGTQYF.

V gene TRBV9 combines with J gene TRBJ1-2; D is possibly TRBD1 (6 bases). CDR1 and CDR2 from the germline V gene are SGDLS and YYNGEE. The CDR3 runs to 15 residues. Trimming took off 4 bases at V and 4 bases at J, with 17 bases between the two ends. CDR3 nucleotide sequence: TGTGCCAGCAGCCCTCGGGGGGCCGGGGGCTATGGCTACACCTTC. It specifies CASSPRGAGGYGYTF. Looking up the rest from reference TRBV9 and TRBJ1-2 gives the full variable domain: DSGVTQTPKHLITATGQRVTLRCSPRSGDLSVYWYQQSLDQGLQFLIQYYNGEERAKGNILERFSAQQFPDLHSELNLSSLELGDSALYFCASSPRGAGGYGYTFGSGTRLTVV.

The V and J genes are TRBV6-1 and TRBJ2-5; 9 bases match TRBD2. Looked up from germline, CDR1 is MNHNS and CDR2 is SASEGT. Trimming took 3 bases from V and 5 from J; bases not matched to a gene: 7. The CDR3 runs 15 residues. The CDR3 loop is CASSDIAGEKETQYF. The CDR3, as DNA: TGTGCCAGCAGTGACATAGCGGGAGAGAAGGAGACCCAGTACTTC.

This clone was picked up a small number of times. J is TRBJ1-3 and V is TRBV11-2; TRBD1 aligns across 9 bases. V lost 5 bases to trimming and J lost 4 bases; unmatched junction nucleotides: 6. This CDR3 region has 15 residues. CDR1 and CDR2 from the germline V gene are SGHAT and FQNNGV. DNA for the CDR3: TGTGCCAGCAGCCCACGGACAGGGGTCGGAAACACCATATATTTT. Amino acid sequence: CASSPRTGVGNTIYF.

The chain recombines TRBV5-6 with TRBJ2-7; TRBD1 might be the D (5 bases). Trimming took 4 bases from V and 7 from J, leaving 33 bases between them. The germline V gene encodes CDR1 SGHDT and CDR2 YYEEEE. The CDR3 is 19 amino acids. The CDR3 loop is CASSPLGHRLSDWRREQYV. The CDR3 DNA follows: TGTGCCAGCAGCCCCCTCGGCCACAGGCTCTCAGACTGGCGAAGGGAGCAGTACGTC.

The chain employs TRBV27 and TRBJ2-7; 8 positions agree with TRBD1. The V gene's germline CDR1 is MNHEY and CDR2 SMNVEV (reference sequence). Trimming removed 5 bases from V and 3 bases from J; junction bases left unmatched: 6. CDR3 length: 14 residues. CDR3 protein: CASSQQGANYEQYF. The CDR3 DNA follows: TGTGCCAGCAGTCAGCAGGGGGCAAACTACGAGCAGTACTTC.

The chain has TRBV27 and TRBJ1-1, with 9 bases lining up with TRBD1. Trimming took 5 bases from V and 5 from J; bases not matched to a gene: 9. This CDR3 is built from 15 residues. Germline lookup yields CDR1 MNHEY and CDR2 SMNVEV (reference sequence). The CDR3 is CASSPRQGVETEAFF. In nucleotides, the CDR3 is TGTGCCAGCAGTCCTAGACAGGGGGTCGAGACTGAAGCTTTCTTT.

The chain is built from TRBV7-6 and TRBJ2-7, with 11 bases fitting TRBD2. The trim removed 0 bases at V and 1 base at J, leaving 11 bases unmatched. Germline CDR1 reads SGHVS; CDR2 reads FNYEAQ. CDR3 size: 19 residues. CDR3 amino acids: CASSLATTSGSSKSYEQYF. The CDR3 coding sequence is TGTGCCAGCAGCTTAGCGACTACTAGCGGGAGTTCAAAATCCTACGAGCAGTACTTC.

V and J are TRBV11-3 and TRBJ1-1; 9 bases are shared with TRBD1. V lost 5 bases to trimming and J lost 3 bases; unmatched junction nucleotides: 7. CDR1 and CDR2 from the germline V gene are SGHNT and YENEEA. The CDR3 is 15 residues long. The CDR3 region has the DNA TGTGCCAGCAGCGCGAAGGGACAGGGACACACTGAAGCTTTCTTT. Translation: CASSAKGQGHTEAFF.

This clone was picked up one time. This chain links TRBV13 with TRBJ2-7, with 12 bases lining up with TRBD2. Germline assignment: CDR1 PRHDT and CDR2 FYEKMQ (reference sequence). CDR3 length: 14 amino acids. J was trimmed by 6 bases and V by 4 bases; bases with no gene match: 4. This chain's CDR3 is CASSSSGRASEQYF. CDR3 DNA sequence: TGTGCCAGCAGCTCTAGCGGGAGGGCCTCCGAGCAGTACTTC.

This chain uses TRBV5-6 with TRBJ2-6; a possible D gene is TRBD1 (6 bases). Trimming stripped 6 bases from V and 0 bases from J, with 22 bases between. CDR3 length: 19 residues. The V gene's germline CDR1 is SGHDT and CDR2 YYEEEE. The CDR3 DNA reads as TGTGCCAGCACCCCCGAACCCGGGACACCAAACTCTGGGGCCAACGTCCTGACTTTC. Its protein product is CASTPEPGTPNSGANVLTF.

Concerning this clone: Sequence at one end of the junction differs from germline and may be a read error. CDR3 in amino acids: CASSLDRGYEQFF. The CDR3 nucleotides are TGTGCCAGCAGCCTCGACAGGGGCTATGAGCAGTTCTTC. The rearrangement uses TRBV4-1 and TRBJ2-1; 8 positions match TRBD1. Germline-derived CDR1 and CDR2 are MGHRA and YSYEKL. The CDR3 loop spans 13 amino acids.

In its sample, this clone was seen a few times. The CDR3 spells CASSRATTKRGYNEQFF. The CDR3 region has the DNA TGTGCCAGCAGTCGGGCAACCACCAAGCGAGGGTACAATGAGCAGTTCTTC. This rearrangement joins TRBV2 to TRBJ2-1; D possibly corresponds to TRBD2 (5 bases). This CDR3 region has 17 residues. Trimming took off 5 bases at V and 4 bases at J, with 21 bases between the two ends. Germline lookup yields CDR1 SNHLY and CDR2 FYNNEI.

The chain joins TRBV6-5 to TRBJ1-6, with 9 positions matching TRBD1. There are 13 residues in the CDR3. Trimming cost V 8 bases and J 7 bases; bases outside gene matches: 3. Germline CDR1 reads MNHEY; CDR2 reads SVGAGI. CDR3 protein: CASRDRENSPLHF. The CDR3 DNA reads TGTGCCAGCCGGGACAGGGAGAATTCACCCCTCCACTTT.

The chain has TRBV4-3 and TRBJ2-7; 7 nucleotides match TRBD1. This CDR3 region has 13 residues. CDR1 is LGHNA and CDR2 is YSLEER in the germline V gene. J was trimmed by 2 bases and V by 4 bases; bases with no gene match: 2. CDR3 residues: CASSRGGTYEQYF. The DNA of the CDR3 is TGCGCCAGCAGCCGAGGGGGCACCTACGAGCAGTACTTC.

CDR3 in amino acids: CAWTGQGAPGANVLTF. The CDR3 bases are TGTGCCTGGACAGGACAGGGGGCGCCTGGGGCCAACGTCCTGACTTTC. The J gene is TRBJ2-6, the V gene TRBV30; 11 bases line up with TRBD1. Germline CDR1 is GTSNPN and CDR2 is SVGIG (reference sequence). CDR3 size: 16 residues. J was trimmed by 2 bases and V by 4 bases; bases with no gene match: 4.

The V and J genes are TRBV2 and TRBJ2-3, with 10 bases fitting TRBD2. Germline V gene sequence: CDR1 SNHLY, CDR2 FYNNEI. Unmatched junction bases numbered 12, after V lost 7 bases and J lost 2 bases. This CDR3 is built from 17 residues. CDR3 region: CASTRGLGLAATDTQYF. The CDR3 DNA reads TGTGCCAGCACACGCGGCCTCGGACTAGCGGCCACAGATACGCAGTATTTT.